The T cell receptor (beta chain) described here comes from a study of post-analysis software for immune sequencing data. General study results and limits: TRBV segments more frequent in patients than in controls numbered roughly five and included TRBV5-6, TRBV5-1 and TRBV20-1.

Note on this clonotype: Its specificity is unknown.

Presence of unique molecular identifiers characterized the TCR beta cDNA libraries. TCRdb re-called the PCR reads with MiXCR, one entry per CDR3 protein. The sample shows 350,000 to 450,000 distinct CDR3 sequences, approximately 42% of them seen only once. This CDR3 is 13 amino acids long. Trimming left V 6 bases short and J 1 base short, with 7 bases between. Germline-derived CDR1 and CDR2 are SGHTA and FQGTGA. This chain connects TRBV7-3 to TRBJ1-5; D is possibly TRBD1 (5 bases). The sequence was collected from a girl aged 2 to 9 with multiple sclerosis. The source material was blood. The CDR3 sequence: CASRTASNQPQHF. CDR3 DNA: TGTGCCAGCAGGACAGCAAGCAATCAGCCCCAGCATTTT.